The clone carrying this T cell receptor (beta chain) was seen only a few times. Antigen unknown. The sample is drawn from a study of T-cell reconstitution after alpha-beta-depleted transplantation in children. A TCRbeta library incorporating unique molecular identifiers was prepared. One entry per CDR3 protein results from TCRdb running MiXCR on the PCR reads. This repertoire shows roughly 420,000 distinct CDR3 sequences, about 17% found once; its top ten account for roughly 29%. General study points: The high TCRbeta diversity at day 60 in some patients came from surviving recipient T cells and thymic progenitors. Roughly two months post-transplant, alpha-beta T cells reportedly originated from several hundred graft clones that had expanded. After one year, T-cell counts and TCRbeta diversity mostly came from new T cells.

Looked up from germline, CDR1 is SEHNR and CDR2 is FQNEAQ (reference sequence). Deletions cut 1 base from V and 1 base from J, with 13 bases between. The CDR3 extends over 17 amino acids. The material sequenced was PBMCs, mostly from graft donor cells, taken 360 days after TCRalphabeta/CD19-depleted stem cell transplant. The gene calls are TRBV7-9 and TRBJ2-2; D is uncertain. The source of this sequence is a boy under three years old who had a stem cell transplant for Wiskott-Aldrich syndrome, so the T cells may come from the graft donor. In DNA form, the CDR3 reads TGTGCCAGCAGCTTAGTCGGCTATACACTGAACACCGGGGAGCTGTTTTTT. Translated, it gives CASSLVGYTLNTGELFF.